This T cell receptor (beta chain) was observed in a study of T cells after yellow fever vaccination. This clonotype has at least ten counts. TCRdb reprocessed the 5' RACE reads with MiXCR, giving one entry per CDR3 protein. This sample carries about 53,000 distinct CDR3 sequences, approximately 7% of them seen once, and the ten largest clones take around two fifths. The ends were cut back, 0 bases at V and 2 bases at J, with 9 bases in the middle. CDR1 and CDR2 from the germline V gene are DFQATT and SNEGSKA (reference sequence). This CDR3 contains 14 residues. The TCR originated in a man between 18 and 29 years old who received the YFV17D yellow fever vaccine. This chain uses TRBV20-1 with TRBJ2-3; D gene ambiguous. The sequences come from CD8+ T cells sorted from PBMCs, collected on the day of the first yellow fever vaccination. The CDR3 nucleotides read TGCAGTGCTAGAGATCAGTTACCCACAGATACGCAGTATTTT. It specifies CSARDQLPTDTQYF.